These 27 T cell receptor beta chains share one sample of origin, sequenced in a study of blood T cell repertoires in COVID-19. Assay used: immunoSEQ multiplex PCR; TCRdb lists only in-frame clones, some missing. The top ten clones hold 17% of a sample with over 90,000 clones, roughly 90% of them seen once. Specimen: peripheral blood. The origin of the receptors is a woman at least 80 years old in a cohort sampled during active COVID-19.

The J gene is TRBJ2-1, the V gene TRBV4-1, with 8 nucleotides matching TRBD1. The CDR3 contains 16 residues. The germline V gene has CDR1 MGHRA and CDR2 YSYEKL. The J segment lost 12 bases and the V segment lost 0 bases, leaving 13 bases of the junction unmatched. CDR3 sequence reads: CASSQDPKSGGSGQFF. For the CDR3, the DNA is TGCGCCAGCAGCCAAGACCCAAAATCAGGGGGCTCGGGGCAGTTCTTC.

The V gene is TRBV3-1 (or the pseudogene TRBV3-2), the J gene TRBJ2-1; 8 bases fit TRBD1. The V and J ends lost 7 bases and 6 bases, in that order; junction bases with no gene match: 8. The germline gives CDR1 LGHDT, CDR2 YNNKEL (reference sequence). The CDR3 is 14 residues long. CDR3 DNA sequence: TGTGCCAGCACCTATCGGACAGGGACCAATGAGCAGTTCTTC. Amino acid sequence: CASTYRTGTNEQFF.

V and J are TRBV28 and TRBJ1-2; 9 bases fit TRBD1. The CDR3 has 15 residues. The germline V gene encodes CDR1 MDHEN and CDR2 SYDVKM. Trimming took 6 bases from V and 8 from J; bases not matched to a gene: 13. The DNA for the CDR3 is TGTGCCAGCAGCTCCGGGACAGGGAACTTCCGCGGCTACACCTTC. Its translation is CASSSGTGNFRGYTF.

The chain employs TRBV7-2 and TRBJ2-4; a weak D match, TRBD2 (6 bases). The V gene's germline CDR1 is SGHTA and CDR2 FQGNSA. Trimming removed 5 bases at V and 1 base at J, with 15 bases between. The CDR3 spans 16 residues. The CDR3 DNA sequence: TGTGCCAGCAGCCCTTCCGGACTACTCGCCAAAAACATTCAGTACTTC. This gives the protein CASSPSGLLAKNIQYF.

The rearrangement joins TRBV9 to TRBJ1-4; D is possibly TRBD1 (5 bases). This CDR3 is 16 amino acids long. Looked up from germline, CDR1 is SGDLS and CDR2 is YYNGEE. Trimming shortened V by 0 bases and J by 1 base, and 10 bases separated the two germline ends. Written as DNA, the CDR3 is TGTGCCAGCAGCGTAGCGGGGGGAGGAACTAATGAAAAACTGTTTTTT. Its translation is CASSVAGGGTNEKLFF.

This rearrangement joins TRBV10-3 to TRBJ2-2; 8 bases map to TRBD1. The trim removed 6 bases at V and 1 base at J, leaving 7 bases unmatched. This CDR3 region has 16 residues. Germline CDR1 ENHRY, CDR2 SYGVKD. CDR3 loop: CAISLQGDKNTGELFF. In nucleotides, the CDR3 is TGTGCCATCAGCTTACAGGGGGACAAGAACACCGGGGAGCTGTTTTTT.

V is TRBV27 and J is TRBJ1-5; 10 bases align to TRBD1. The CDR3 runs to 15 residues. CDR1 MNHEY and CDR2 SMNVEV come from the germline V gene (reference sequence). V was clipped by 5 bases and J by 6 bases; unmatched bases: 7. DNA for the CDR3: TGTGCCAGCAGTAAGACAGGGGGCGCCGGTCAGCCCCAGCATTTT. Its protein is CASSKTGGAGQPQHF.

In regard to this clone: The identical CDR3 is also encoded by other nucleotide sequences in the sample. The J gene is TRBJ2-5, the V gene TRBV6-2 or TRBV6-3, with D unresolved. Trimming took off 5 bases at V and 1 base at J, with 2 bases between the two ends. The CDR3 totals 11 residues. Looked up from germline, CDR1 is MNHEY and CDR2 is SVGEGT. The CDR3 DNA reads as TGTGCCAGCAGTCTCCAAGAGACCCAGTACTTC. It yields the protein CASSLQETQYF.

This sequence joins TRBV24-1 and TRBJ2-3; D perhaps matches TRBD1 (6 bases). The CDR3 is 13 amino acids. Trimming stripped 3 bases from V and 5 bases from J, with 8 bases between. From germline, CDR1 is KGHDR and CDR2 SFDVKD. Written as DNA, the CDR3 is TGTGCCACCAGTGATACCAGGGGAGATACGCAGTATTTT. Its translation is CATSDTRGDTQYF.

The chain carries TRBV7-9 and TRBJ1-3; D possibly corresponds to TRBD1 (6 bases). The CDR3 length is 14 residues. V lost 5 bases to trimming and J lost 0 bases, with 8 bases between them. Germline V gene lookup returns CDR1 SEHNR and CDR2 FQNEAQ (reference sequence). The CDR3 here is CASSTGHSGNTIYF. As DNA, the CDR3 is TGTGCCAGCAGCACAGGGCACTCTGGAAACACCATATATTTT.

This chain joins TRBV24-1 and TRBJ1-2, with 9 bases matching TRBD1. Germline V gene lookup returns CDR1 KGHDR and CDR2 SFDVKD. This CDR3 is 14 amino acids long. Trimming cost V 3 bases and J 5 bases; bases outside gene matches: 3. CDR3 sequence reads: CATSDPGQGYGYTF. The CDR3 DNA sequence: TGTGCCACCAGTGATCCGGGACAGGGTTATGGCTACACCTTC.

DNA of the CDR3: TGCAGCGTTGCCTTGGGGCAGAGCTCCTACAATGAGCAGTTCTTC. As protein: CSVALGQSSYNEQFF. The J gene is TRBJ2-1, the V gene TRBV29-1; D may be TRBD1 (5 bases). The V gene lost 4 bases and the J gene lost 0 bases, with 13 bases spanning the gap. The CDR3 extends over 15 amino acids. The germline V gene encodes CDR1 SQVTM and CDR2 ANQGSEA.

V and J are TRBV5-5 and TRBJ1-1; D is unclear. This CDR3 contains 14 residues. The germline V and J ends were trimmed by 0 bases and 0 bases, with 6 bases remaining between them. Germline-derived CDR1 and CDR2 are SGHKS and YYEKEE (reference sequence). The CDR3 bases are TGTGCCAGCAGCTTGGCGAGCCTGAACACTGAAGCTTTCTTT. This sequence encodes CASSLASLNTEAFF.

CDR3 residues: CASSPAGRRYQETQYF. As DNA, the CDR3 is TGTGCCAGCAGCCCGGCGGGACGGAGGTACCAAGAGACCCAGTACTTC. The chain combines TRBV7-9 with TRBJ2-5; D is possibly TRBD2 (6 bases). Trimming removed 5 bases at V and 0 bases at J, with 16 bases between. Per germline, CDR1 SEHNR and CDR2 FQNEAQ (reference sequence). CDR3 size: 16 residues.

The chain is built from TRBV6-5 and TRBJ1-4; TRBD1 is a possible D gene (5 bases). The CDR3 covers 14 residues. The germline V gene encodes CDR1 MNHEY and CDR2 SVGAGI. V was pared by 5 bases and J by 8 bases, with 15 bases between. The CDR3 here is CASSTAGSREKLFF. The CDR3 DNA reads TGTGCCAGCAGTACAGCAGGGTCCCGAGAAAAACTGTTTTTT.

The rearrangement links TRBV10-1 to TRBJ2-2, with 7 bases aligning to TRBD1. Germline V lookup: CDR1 WNHNN, CDR2 SYGVQD (reference sequence). V was clipped by 4 bases and J by 11 bases; unmatched bases: 13. CDR3 size: 15 residues. DNA of the CDR3: TGCGCCAGCAGTGTGGGGACAGTGGGGACCCTTGAGCTGTTTTTT. It encodes CASSVGTVGTLELFF.

The rearrangement joins TRBV6-6 to TRBJ1-5, with TRBD1 matching over 7 bases. Germline values: CDR1 MNHNY, CDR2 SVGAGI (reference sequence). J lost 2 bases, V lost 5 bases, and 12 bases had no gene match. CDR3 length: 17 amino acids. As DNA, the CDR3 is TGTGCCAGCAGTCCAGGGGGTAGCGGCGGGCGCAATCAGCCCCAGCATTTT. It translates to CASSPGGSGGRNQPQHF.

This clone has only a few counts. V usage is TRBV6-5 and J usage is TRBJ1-4, with 7 bases identical to TRBD1. CDR3 length: 14 residues. CDR1 is MNHEY, CDR2 SVGAGI, per germline. V was clipped by 6 bases and J by 2 bases; unmatched bases: 3. CDR3 sequence reads: CASRRGPTNEKLFF. DNA for the CDR3: TGTGCCAGCAGGAGGGGGCCGACTAATGAAAAACTGTTTTTT.

The chain combines TRBV7-6 with TRBJ2-1, with 12 bases identical to TRBD2. CDR1 is SGHVS, CDR2 FNYEAQ, per germline. The V and J ends lost 2 bases and 0 bases, in that order; junction bases with no gene match: 14. The CDR3 covers 21 residues. The CDR3 region is CASSLLGPTSGRKSSYNEQFF. DNA for the CDR3: TGTGCCAGCAGCTTACTGGGCCCCACTAGCGGGAGGAAGAGCTCCTACAATGAGCAGTTCTTC.

The CDR3 DNA reads TGCAGCGTTGAAGATCGTAGTCGCGGTGAAAAACTGTTTTTT. The encoded protein is CSVEDRSRGEKLFF. The V and J genes are TRBV29-1 and TRBJ1-4, with no clear D. The V end was cut by 0 bases, the J end by 7 bases, with 12 bases between. The CDR3 consists of 14 residues. Germline CDR1 reads SQVTM; CDR2 reads ANQGSEA.

This chain uses TRBV6-4 with TRBJ2-3; TRBD2 matches 7 bases. Germline V gene data show CDR1 as MRHNA and CDR2 as SNTAGT. Trimming cost V 1 base and J 4 bases; bases outside gene matches: 5. The CDR3 extends over 15 amino acids. CDR3: CASSDYRDYPDTQYF. The CDR3 DNA is TGTGCCAGCAGTGACTATCGGGACTATCCAGATACGCAGTATTTT.

The chain has TRBV5-1 and TRBJ1-3; the D is unclear. The CDR3 runs to 14 residues. The germline CDR1 and CDR2 sequences are SGHRS and YFSETQ. V was trimmed by 7 bases and J by 0 bases, leaving 11 bases between them. The chain's CDR3 is CASRVASSGNTIYF. Here the CDR3 DNA reads TGCGCCAGCCGCGTCGCCTCCTCTGGAAACACCATATATTTT.

The chain recombines TRBV5-1 with TRBJ1-2, with D possibly being TRBD1 (6 bases). V gave up 0 bases and J gave up 3 bases, with 6 bases separating them. CDR3 length equals 13 residues. Germline V gene lookup returns CDR1 SGHRS and CDR2 YFSETQ. The CDR3 reads CASSLGTDYGYTF. DNA for the CDR3: TGCGCCAGCAGCTTGGGGACAGACTATGGCTACACCTTC. The full variable domain, completed using reference TRBV5-1 and TRBJ1-2, is KAGVTQTPRYLIKTRGQQVTLSCSPISGHRSVSWYQQTPGQGLQFLFEYFSETQRNKGNFPGRFSGRQFSNSRSEMNVSTLELGDSALYLCASSLGTDYGYTFGSGTRLTVV.

The V and J genes are TRBV19 and TRBJ2-7, with 9 bases identical to TRBD1. Per the germline V gene, CDR1 is LNHDA and CDR2 is SQIVND (reference sequence). This CDR3 spans 15 amino acids. Trimming at V came to 5 bases and at J to 5 bases, leaving 10 bases not matched to a gene. The CDR3 here is CASSLTGGYSHEQYF. As DNA, the CDR3 is TGTGCCAGTAGTTTGACAGGGGGATATTCCCACGAGCAGTACTTC.

The chain employs TRBV5-6 and TRBJ1-1; no firm D call. The germline CDR1 and CDR2 sequences are SGHDT and YYEEEE. The CDR3 consists of 14 residues. Between the trimmed V and J ends, which lost 0 bases and 0 bases, there was a span of 6 bases. The CDR3 region is CASSLANMNTEAFF. In DNA, the CDR3 is TGTGCCAGCAGCTTGGCCAACATGAACACTGAAGCTTTCTTT.

The CDR3 DNA is TGCAGCGTCGGGGTCGCTAGCGGGGTTCGAGAGCAGTACTTC. Translation: CSVGVASGVREQYF. This chain connects TRBV29-1 to TRBJ2-7; TRBD2 matches 9 bases. The J segment lost 7 bases and the V segment lost 6 bases, leaving 13 bases of the junction unmatched. The germline CDR1 and CDR2 sequences are SQVTM and ANQGSEA. The CDR3 loop spans 14 amino acids.

This clone was detected only once. The chain has TRBV5-1 and TRBJ2-7, with a weak D call TRBD2 (5 bases). The CDR3 sequence is 14 residues long. V was clipped by 4 bases and J by 5 bases, with 16 bases between them. In germline, CDR1 is SGHRS, CDR2 YFSETQ. The CDR3 DNA sequence: TGCGCCAGCAGCATACCGGGCCCAGCGGACGAGCAGTACTTC. This codes for CASSIPGPADEQYF.